This T cell receptor beta chain was obtained from a study of T cell responses to AZD1222 COVID-19 vaccine. Overall study results and limits: Across the whole spike, CD4 TCRs peaked at regions 160-218 and 743-854. The peak T cell response came first, and repertoires were sampled only after it.

V was clipped by 7 bases and J by 7 bases; unmatched bases: 7. CDR1 and CDR2 from the germline V gene are MNHEY and SVGAGI. The CDR3 has 14 amino acids. The table came from immunoSEQ multiplex PCR; TCRdb's copy has only in-frame clones and leaves some out. The table includes tens of thousands of clones, around 86% detected once. For this clone: Its target is not known.

The specimen was peripheral blood, collected on day 0 of AZD1222 vaccination. This sequence originates from an adult in good health. V gene TRBV6-5 combines with J gene TRBJ1-2; 12 bases are shared with TRBD1. CDR3 nucleotide sequence: TGTGCCAGCACCGGGACAGGGGGCTTCTCTGGCTACACCTTC. Encoded protein: CASTGTGGFSGYTF.